This note documents a single T cell receptor beta chain sequence. Judged by its sample share, this clonotype qualifies as medium-sized (0.01 to 0.1%). Its antigen is not yet known. Base qualities are not recorded, but no much larger clone differs from it by a single base. The library was built by means of PCR. The sequencer listed for this sample is Illumina HiSeq 2000. The public reads were run again by TCRdb, first through fastp at Q25 and then through MiXCR, and only productive beta chains were kept. Each CDR3 protein appears once, grouped with its most common genes and DNA. The sample profile shows more than 15,000 distinct CDR3 sequences; just under 40% of them were found once. Roughly 21% of the sample is held by the ten biggest clonotypes. This record comes from a study of tumor-infiltrating lymphocytes in oesophageal squamous cell carcinoma (dated by TCRdb to the mid-2010s). Taken from the germline V gene (reference sequence), the CDR1 and CDR2 loops are SGHKS and YYEKEE. CDR3 length: 14 amino acids, cysteine to phenylalanine. Only CDR3 DNA is held: 42 bases, read in frame from base 1. V loses 1 base at its end and J loses 5 bases; junction bases beyond the gene matches: 2.

Rearrangement joined TRBV5-5 to TRBJ2-1; 8 middle bases align to TRBD2. The specimen sequenced was esophageal tumor tissue. The TCR originated in a male donor with esophageal squamous cell carcinoma. The DNA reads TGTGCCAGCAGCTTGACTAGCGGAGACAATGAGCAGTTCTTC. The translation is CASSLTSGDNEQFF. The variable domain in full, with residues beyond the CDR3 obtained from the reference TRBV5-5 and TRBJ2-1 genes, is DAGVTQSPTHLIKTRGQQVTLRCSPISGHKSVSWYQQVLGQGPQFIFQYYEKEERGRGNFPDRFSARQFPNYSSELNVNALLLGDSALYLCASSLTSGDNEQFFGPGTRLTVL.